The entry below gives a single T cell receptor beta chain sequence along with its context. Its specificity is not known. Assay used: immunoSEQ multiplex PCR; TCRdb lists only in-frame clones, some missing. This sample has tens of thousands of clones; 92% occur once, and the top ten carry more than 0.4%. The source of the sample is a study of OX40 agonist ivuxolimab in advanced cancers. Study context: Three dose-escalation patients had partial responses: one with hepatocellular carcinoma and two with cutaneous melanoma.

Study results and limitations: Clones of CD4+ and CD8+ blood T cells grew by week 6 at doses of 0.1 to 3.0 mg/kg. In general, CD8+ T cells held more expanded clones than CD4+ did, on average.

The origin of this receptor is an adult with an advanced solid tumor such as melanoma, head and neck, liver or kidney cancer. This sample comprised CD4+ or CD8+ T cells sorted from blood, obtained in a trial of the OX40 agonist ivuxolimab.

The CDR3 region is CASSSADRGNIQYF. The CDR3 nucleotides read TGTGCCAGCAGTTCCGCGGACAGGGGAAACATTCAGTACTTC. The V call is TRBV6-5, the J call TRBJ2-4, with 9 positions matching TRBD1. Germline V lookup: CDR1 MNHEY, CDR2 SVGAGI. The CDR3 is 14 residues long. J was trimmed by 6 bases and V by 4 bases; bases with no gene match: 4.